Listed below are T cell receptor beta chains from one sample, sequenced in a study of a mutant IDH1 vaccine in newly diagnosed glioma. Sequencing was performed with immunoSEQ multiplex PCR; in TCRdb, only in-frame clones are kept and a portion is missing. Among over 25,000 clones listed, less than 90% were seen once. This specimen was PBMCs, taken from a glioma patient treated with radiotherapy, temozolomide or both. These receptors were collected from a woman in her thirties or forties with glioma. CDR3s include the opening cysteine and the closing phenylalanine or tryptophan. D genes are given only for firm matches. Some rows have no size entry. The others give once, few or many, or a class for an expanded clone.

j_gene	v_gene	d_gene	abundance	CDR3nt	CDR3aa
TRBJ1-1	TRBV13	-	-	TGTGCCAGCAGCCAAGATGGGCCAGGGATGAACACTGAAGCTTTCTTT	CASSQDGPGMNTEAFF
TRBJ2-4	TRBV27	-	-	TGTGCCAGCAGCCCCCGTGGGCTCAAAAACATTCAGTACTTC	CASSPRGLKNIQYF
TRBJ2-1	TRBV6-1	-	-	TGTGCCAGCAACAAGGCCCAGGGCTTCTACAATGAGCAGTTCTTC	CASNKAQGFYNEQFF
TRBJ1-5	TRBV6-5	TRBD1	-	TGTGCCAGCAGGGCGGGACAGGGGGTACAGCCCCAGCATTTT	CASRAGQGVQPQHF
TRBJ2-3	TRBV5-4	-	-	TGTGCCAGCAGCTCCCCGCGGGATCTGGGAGATACGCAGTATTTT	CASSSPRDLGDTQYF
TRBJ2-2	TRBV6-6	-	-	TGTGCCAGCAGTTACTCGACCGGGGAGCTGTTTTTT	CASSYSTGELFF
TRBJ2-5	TRBV5-1	-	-	TGCGCCAGCAGTTACGGACGGGAACAAGAGACCCAGTACTTC	CASSYGREQETQYF
TRBJ2-2	TRBV30	-	-	TGTGCCTGGAGTGTAGCCGTGAACACCGGGGAGCTGTTTTTT	CAWSVAVNTGELFF
TRBJ2-7	TRBV6-1	-	-	TGTGCCAGCAGCTCGGCAGAAACCTACGAGCAGTACTTC	CASSSAETYEQYF
TRBJ1-3	TRBV2	TRBD1	few	TGTGCCAGCAACCAACAGGGGCCCTCTGGAAACACCATATATTTT	CASNQQGPSGNTIYF
TRBJ1-2	TRBV7-2	-	-	TGTGCCAGCAGCCGATTAGACAGCTATGGCTACACCTTC	CASSRLDSYGYTF
TRBJ1-4	TRBV9	-	-	TGTGCCAGCAGCGAAAGAGTGGGGACTAATGAAAAACTGTTTTTT	CASSERVGTNEKLFF
TRBJ2-1	TRBV6-4	TRBD1	-	TGTGCCAGCAGTGACTCGGGACAGGGGTACAATGAGCAGTTCTTC	CASSDSGQGYNEQFF
TRBJ2-7	TRBV5-6	TRBD1	-	TGTGCCAGCAGCTTGGTGAGACAGGGAGCCTACGAGCAGTACTTC	CASSLVRQGAYEQYF
TRBJ1-4	TRBV5-4	-	-	TGTGCCAGCAGCTTTGGCATAGGGACAAAAGAAAAACTGTTTTTT	CASSFGIGTKEKLFF
TRBJ1-1	TRBV6-1	-	-	TGTGCCAGCAGTGAGGGGTTTGAAGCTTTCTTT	CASSEGFEAFF
TRBJ2-2	TRBV7-6	TRBD1	-	TGTGCCAGCAGCACCTGGACAGGGAAAGTCACCGGGGAGCTGTTTTTT	CASSTWTGKVTGELFF
TRBJ2-5	TRBV5-1	TRBD2	-	TGCGCCAGCAGGACTAGCGGGACCCAAGAGACCCAGTACTTC	CASRTSGTQETQYF
TRBJ2-5	TRBV5-1	TRBD2	-	TGCGCCAGCAGCGGGACTAGCGTTGAGACCCAGTACTTC	CASSGTSVETQYF
TRBJ2-1	TRBV4-1	-	-	TGCGCCAGCAGCCACGTGCCTAAAGGTCCCCGACGGAGTGAGCAGTTCTTC	CASSHVPKGPRRSEQFF
TRBJ1-5	TRBV30	TRBD1	-	TGTGCCTGGAGTTTAACCGGGACAGGCAATCAGCCCCAGCATTTT	CAWSLTGTGNQPQHF
TRBJ2-3	TRBV4-1	-	-	TGCGCCAGCAGCCAGGAGGTTGCGGCCCCAGATACGCAGTATTTT	CASSQEVAAPDTQYF
TRBJ1-1	TRBV5-1	-	once	TGCGCCAGCAGCTCTCAGGGAAGCGGTACTGAAGCTTTCTTT	CASSSQGSGTEAFF
TRBJ1-5	TRBV5-8	-	-	TGTGCCAGCAGCTTGGGGGCAGGGTGGAATAGCAATCAGCCCCAGCATTTT	CASSLGAGWNSNQPQHF
TRBJ1-2	TRBV4-1	TRBD1	-	TGCGCCAGCAGCCAAGCTATAGACAGGGGACTAAACTATGGCTACACCTTC	CASSQAIDRGLNYGYTF
TRBJ1-2	TRBV27	-	-	TGTGCCAGCAGTCAAGTGTCAGGGGTGGGCTATGGCTACACCTTC	CASSQVSGVGYGYTF
TRBJ2-7	TRBV25-1	TRBD1	-	TGTGCCAGCAGTGAAGTTGGACAGGGGGTTCCCAACTACGAGCAGTACTTC	CASSEVGQGVPNYEQYF
TRBJ2-2	TRBV6-1	-	-	TGTGCCAGCAGTGGCAGGGTTCTGAGGACCGGGGAGCTGTTTTTT	CASSGRVLRTGELFF
TRBJ2-7	TRBV6-1	-	-	TGTGCCAGCAGTCAACAGGGCTACGAGCAGTACTTC	CASSQQGYEQYF
TRBJ1-5	TRBV7-8	TRBD1	-	TGTGCCAGCAGCCACCCGGGGGGGGACAGGGGGGATCAGCCCCAGCATTTT	CASSHPGGDRGDQPQHF
TRBJ1-6	TRBV30	-	-	TGTGCCTGGAGAGTACCTGAATACCTGAATTCACCCCTCCACTTT	CAWRVPEYLNSPLHF
TRBJ2-7	TRBV5-6	TRBD1	-	TGTGCCAGCAGCTTGGGGTCCAGGACAGGCAACGAGCAGTACTTC	CASSLGSRTGNEQYF
TRBJ1-1	TRBV6-1	TRBD1	-	TGTGCCAGCAGTGAGCCGGGACAGGGCATCCCTGAAGCTTTCTTT	CASSEPGQGIPEAFF
TRBJ1-2	TRBV6-1	-	once	TGTGCCAGCAGTGAGGCCGTGCTGGGCTATGGCTACACCTTC	CASSEAVLGYGYTF
TRBJ2-2	TRBV27	-	few	TGTGCCAGCAGTAAAACCTCGACCGGGGAGCTGTTTTTT	CASSKTSTGELFF
TRBJ2-7	TRBV4-1	TRBD2	-	TGCGCCAGCAGCCCATCAACTAGCGGGGCCTCCTACGAGCAGTACTTC	CASSPSTSGASYEQYF
TRBJ1-6	TRBV10-3	-	-	TGTGCCATCAGTGACAGTTCCTATAATTCACCCCTCCACTTT	CAISDSSYNSPLHF
TRBJ2-7	TRBV4-3	-	-	TGCGCCAGCAGCCAAGGGGTGACTTCCTACGAGCAGTACTTC	CASSQGVTSYEQYF
TRBJ1-2	TRBV5-6	-	-	TGTGCCAGCAGCTCAGCCCTCTATGGCTACACCTTC	CASSSALYGYTF
TRBJ1-3	TRBV5-1	TRBD1	once	TGCGCCAGCGGTCCTGGGACAGGGAAAAACACCATATATTTT	CASGPGTGKNTIYF
TRBJ2-2	TRBV29-1	TRBD1	-	TGCAGCGTTAGGGGGCCGAGATCTTCGAACACCGGGGAGCTGTTTTTT	CSVRGPRSSNTGELFF
TRBJ2-3	TRBV6-5	TRBD2	-	TGTGCCAGCCGAAGCGGGGGGGGAGACACAGATACGCAGTATTTT	CASRSGGGDTDTQYF
TRBJ1-5	TRBV15	TRBD1	-	TGTGCCACCAGCCGTCGGGACAGGTGGGGCAATCAGCCCCAGCATTTT	CATSRRDRWGNQPQHF
TRBJ2-7	TRBV19	-	-	TGTGCCAGTAGTATCCCGGGGCAGGGCTCCTACGAGCAGTACTTC	CASSIPGQGSYEQYF
TRBJ2-7	TRBV18	-	-	TGTGCCAGCTCACAGGGGAAGGGACCGGACGAGCAGTACTTC	CASSQGKGPDEQYF
TRBJ2-2	TRBV7-9	TRBD1	-	TGTGCCAGCAGCTTAGCGACAGGGTCTTTCGGGGAGCTGTTTTTT	CASSLATGSFGELFF
TRBJ2-7	TRBV5-5	-	once	TGTGCCAGCAGCCTCCTTGGGTCCTACGAGCAGTACTTC	CASSLLGSYEQYF